This TCR beta chain was obtained from a study of shared clonotypes between healthy human individuals. Across the whole study: Donor ages ranged 18 to 49 years: a couple of women, a few men.

With 4 bases clipped from V and 1 base from J, the junction kept 7 bases outside the gene matches. Germline V CDR1 and CDR2: MNHEY, SVGAGI. This CDR3 region has 16 residues. For every subset, genomic DNA was evenly distributed across several immunoSEQ plates. Profiled with immunoSEQ multiplex PCR; TCRdb holds only in-frame clones, not every one. The profile shows about 510,000 clones, roughly 79% of them singletons. The sequenced sample consisted of PBMCs. V usage is TRBV6-5 and J usage is TRBJ2-5, with 9 nucleotides matching TRBD1. The origin of this receptor is a woman aged 40 to 55 in good health. Some clones in this sample may be carry-over from other donors' samples. CDR3 in DNA: TGTGCCAGCAGTTCCACACCGACAGGGGGCCAAGAGACCCAGTACTTC. Encoded protein: CASSSTPTGGQETQYF.